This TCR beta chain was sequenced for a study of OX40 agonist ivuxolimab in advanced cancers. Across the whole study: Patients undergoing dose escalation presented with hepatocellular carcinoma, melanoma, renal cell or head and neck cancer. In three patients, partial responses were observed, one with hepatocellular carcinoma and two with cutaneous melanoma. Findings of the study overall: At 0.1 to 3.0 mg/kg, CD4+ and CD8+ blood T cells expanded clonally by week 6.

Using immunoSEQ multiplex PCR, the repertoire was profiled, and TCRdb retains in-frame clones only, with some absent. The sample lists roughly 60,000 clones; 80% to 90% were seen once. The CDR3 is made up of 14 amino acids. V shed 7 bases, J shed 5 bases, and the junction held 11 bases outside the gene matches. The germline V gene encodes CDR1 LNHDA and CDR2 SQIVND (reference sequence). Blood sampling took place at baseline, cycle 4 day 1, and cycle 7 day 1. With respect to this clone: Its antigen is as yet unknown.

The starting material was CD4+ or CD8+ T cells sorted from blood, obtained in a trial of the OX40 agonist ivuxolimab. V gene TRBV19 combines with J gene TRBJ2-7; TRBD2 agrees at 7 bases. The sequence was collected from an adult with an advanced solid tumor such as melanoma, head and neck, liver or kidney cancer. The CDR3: CASMMAGVPDEQYF. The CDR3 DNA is TGTGCCAGTATGATGGCGGGAGTCCCCGACGAGCAGTACTTC.